The rows below give T cell receptor beta chains drawn from one sample of a study of blood T cell repertoires in COVID-19. TCRdb keeps only in-frame clones here, not all; method: immunoSEQ multiplex PCR. The sample has 250,000 to 300,000 clones; 85% to 90% are singletons. The sample comprised peripheral blood. The receptors derive from a woman in her 30s with COVID-19, enrolled during active disease. The CDR3 runs from the conserved cysteine through the conserved F or W. Each record gives: V gene, D gene, J gene, clone size, CDR3 DNA, CDR3 protein. The D gene is left open where the match is weak. Rows give clone size only sometimes, using once, few, many, or a class for an expanded clone.

v_gene: TRBV14; d_gene: TRBD2; j_gene: TRBJ2-1; abundance: -; CDR3nt: TGTGCCAGCAGCCAAGACTCTAGCGGGAGGCTAGACAATGAGCAGTTCTTC; CDR3aa: CASSQDSSGRLDNEQFF
v_gene: TRBV6-5; d_gene: TRBD2; j_gene: TRBJ2-2; abundance: -; CDR3nt: TGTGCCAGCAGTTACTCGCGGGGGACCGGGGAGCTGTTTTTT; CDR3aa: CASSYSRGTGELFF
v_gene: TRBV4-2; d_gene: -; j_gene: TRBJ1-2; abundance: -; CDR3nt: TGTGCCAGCAGCAAAGGCGGCGGGGAAATGACCTATGGCTACACCTTC; CDR3aa: CASSKGGGEMTYGYTF
v_gene: TRBV6-1; d_gene: -; j_gene: TRBJ1-1; abundance: -; CDR3nt: TGTGCCAGCAGTGAATGGAGGGCCGGGACTGAAGCTTTCTTT; CDR3aa: CASSEWRAGTEAFF
v_gene: TRBV11-2; d_gene: -; j_gene: TRBJ2-1; abundance: -; CDR3nt: TGTGCCAGCAGCTCCACAGGACCCGGCGATGAGCAGTTCTTC; CDR3aa: CASSSTGPGDEQFF
v_gene: TRBV30; d_gene: -; j_gene: TRBJ1-6; abundance: -; CDR3nt: TGTGCCTGGAGTGTCCTATCGATGACAGTGTATAATTCACCCCTCCACTTT; CDR3aa: CAWSVLSMTVYNSPLHF
v_gene: TRBV7-2; d_gene: TRBD1; j_gene: TRBJ1-4; abundance: -; CDR3nt: TGTGCCAGCAGCTTAGGGGGGACAGGGGGAGGCACTAATGAAAAACTGTTTTTT; CDR3aa: CASSLGGTGGGTNEKLFF
v_gene: TRBV3-1/TRBV3-2; d_gene: -; j_gene: TRBJ1-5; abundance: -; CDR3nt: TGTGCCAGCAGCCAAGCGGGGGGGCATAGCAATCAGCCCCAGCATTTT; CDR3aa: CASSQAGGHSNQPQHF
v_gene: TRBV12-5; d_gene: -; j_gene: TRBJ2-7; abundance: -; CDR3nt: TGTGCTAGTGGTCCCTCTATGTACGAGCAGTACTTC; CDR3aa: CASGPSMYEQYF
v_gene: TRBV2; d_gene: -; j_gene: TRBJ2-4; abundance: -; CDR3nt: TGTGCCAGCAGGGCACAAGGGGACATTCAGTACTTC; CDR3aa: CASRAQGDIQYF
v_gene: TRBV6-5; d_gene: TRBD1; j_gene: TRBJ1-2; abundance: -; CDR3nt: TGTGCCACGGGACGGACAGGGCGCCTTATGGGCTACACCTTC; CDR3aa: CATGRTGRLMGYTF
v_gene: TRBV3-1/TRBV3-2; d_gene: -; j_gene: TRBJ1-6; abundance: once; CDR3nt: TGTGCCAGCAGCCAAGATAGCGGGACCAGGCCGCCCCTCCACTTT; CDR3aa: CASSQDSGTRPPLHF
v_gene: TRBV5-4; d_gene: -; j_gene: TRBJ1-4; abundance: -; CDR3nt: TGTGCCAGCAGCCGTGCCGACGGGAGGGAAAAACTGTTTTTT; CDR3aa: CASSRADGREKLFF
v_gene: TRBV24-1; d_gene: -; j_gene: TRBJ1-1; abundance: -; CDR3nt: TGTGCCACCAGTGATGGGGGGGGCAGGGACACTGAAGCTTTCTTT; CDR3aa: CATSDGGGRDTEAFF
v_gene: TRBV11-2; d_gene: TRBD1; j_gene: TRBJ1-5; abundance: -; CDR3nt: TGTGCCAGCAGCCTGACAGGGTCAGATGATCAGCCCCAGCATTTT; CDR3aa: CASSLTGSDDQPQHF
v_gene: TRBV15; d_gene: -; j_gene: TRBJ2-7; abundance: -; CDR3nt: TGTGCCACCAGCAGGGGGCACAACTACGAGCAGTACTTC; CDR3aa: CATSRGHNYEQYF
v_gene: TRBV19; d_gene: -; j_gene: TRBJ2-7; abundance: -; CDR3nt: TGTGCCAGTAGTATAGGGGTACAGGGCTACGAGCAGTACTTC; CDR3aa: CASSIGVQGYEQYF
v_gene: TRBV9; d_gene: TRBD2; j_gene: TRBJ2-1; abundance: -; CDR3nt: TGTGCCAGCAGCGTAGTCGCGGGAGGTGAGCAGTTCTTC; CDR3aa: CASSVVAGGEQFF
v_gene: TRBV16; d_gene: -; j_gene: TRBJ2-3; abundance: once; CDR3nt: TGTGCCAGCAGCCCCCAAGGACAGAGCACAGATACGCAGTATTTT; CDR3aa: CASSPQGQSTDTQYF
v_gene: TRBV9; d_gene: -; j_gene: TRBJ2-1; abundance: -; CDR3nt: TGTGCCAGCAGCGGGGGGGACAATGAGCAGTTCTTC; CDR3aa: CASSGGDNEQFF
v_gene: TRBV21-1; d_gene: -; j_gene: TRBJ1-5; abundance: -; CDR3nt: TGTGCCAGCAGCGACCGGGACAGGGGTTTTCAGCCCCAGCATTTT; CDR3aa: CASSDRDRGFQPQHF
v_gene: TRBV30; d_gene: TRBD2; j_gene: TRBJ2-1; abundance: -; CDR3nt: TGTGCCTGGAGCCCTGGTCAGCGGGGGAGTAATAAGATTAATGAGCAGTTCTTC; CDR3aa: CAWSPGQRGSNKINEQFF
v_gene: TRBV15; d_gene: TRBD1; j_gene: TRBJ1-3; abundance: -; CDR3nt: TGTGCCACCGGCAGAGCGGGGACAGGGTTAGGGGCTGGAAACACCATATATTTT; CDR3aa: CATGRAGTGLGAGNTIYF
v_gene: TRBV6-2/TRBV6-3; d_gene: -; j_gene: TRBJ1-5; abundance: -; CDR3nt: TGTGCCAGCAGTTTTGCGCCAGCGAATCAGCCCCAGCATTTT; CDR3aa: CASSFAPANQPQHF
v_gene: TRBV19; d_gene: TRBD1; j_gene: TRBJ2-7; abundance: -; CDR3nt: TGTGCCAGTAGTTCGCCAGGGACAGGGAAGGGAGACGAGCAGTACTTC; CDR3aa: CASSSPGTGKGDEQYF
v_gene: TRBV3-1/TRBV3-2; d_gene: TRBD2; j_gene: TRBJ2-1; abundance: -; CDR3nt: TGTGCCAGCAGCCAACAAGGACTAGCGACCTTCTCCTACAATGAGCAGTTCTTC; CDR3aa: CASSQQGLATFSYNEQFF
v_gene: TRBV5-1; d_gene: -; j_gene: TRBJ1-6; abundance: -; CDR3nt: TGCGCCAGCAGCTTGGTGGCAGGGAGGAATTCACCCCTCCACTTT; CDR3aa: CASSLVAGRNSPLHF
v_gene: TRBV2; d_gene: TRBD1; j_gene: TRBJ2-1; abundance: -; CDR3nt: TGTGCCAGCCTTAGGACAGGGAGTATCGATGAGCAGTTCTTC; CDR3aa: CASLRTGSIDEQFF
v_gene: TRBV4-1; d_gene: TRBD1; j_gene: TRBJ2-7; abundance: -; CDR3nt: TGCGCCAGCAGCCAAGGGAAGAAGATACAACAGGGGGTAGGCTACGAGCAGTACTTC; CDR3aa: CASSQGKKIQQGVGYEQYF
v_gene: TRBV12-3/TRBV12-4; d_gene: -; j_gene: TRBJ1-1; abundance: -; CDR3nt: TGTGCCAGCAGTTTAGGTGGGGGGACTGAAGCTTTCTTT; CDR3aa: CASSLGGGTEAFF
v_gene: TRBV24-1; d_gene: -; j_gene: TRBJ2-3; abundance: -; CDR3nt: TGTGCCACCAGTGACCCCTCCACAGATACGCAGTATTTT; CDR3aa: CATSDPSTDTQYF
v_gene: TRBV6-2/TRBV6-3; d_gene: TRBD2; j_gene: TRBJ2-1; abundance: many; CDR3nt: TGTGCCAGCAGTTCGACTAGCGAGGCTAATGAGCAGTTCTTC; CDR3aa: CASSSTSEANEQFF
v_gene: TRBV3-1/TRBV3-2; d_gene: TRBD2; j_gene: TRBJ2-1; abundance: -; CDR3nt: TGTGCCAGCAGCCAAGAAACCTCCCCTAGCGGGAGGGCCGTTAATGAGCAGTTCTTC; CDR3aa: CASSQETSPSGRAVNEQFF
v_gene: TRBV2; d_gene: -; j_gene: TRBJ1-5; abundance: -; CDR3nt: TGTGCCGGAGGGGCAGAAAATCAGCCCCAGCATTTT; CDR3aa: CAGGAENQPQHF
v_gene: TRBV2; d_gene: TRBD1; j_gene: TRBJ2-7; abundance: -; CDR3nt: TGTGCCAGCAGTGAGGGGACAGGTCGTACCTACGAGCAGTACTTC; CDR3aa: CASSEGTGRTYEQYF
v_gene: TRBV12-5; d_gene: -; j_gene: TRBJ2-3; abundance: -; CDR3nt: TGTGCTAGTGCCCCATTAGGGGGAGATACGCAGTATTTT; CDR3aa: CASAPLGGDTQYF
v_gene: TRBV2; d_gene: TRBD2; j_gene: TRBJ2-1; abundance: -; CDR3nt: TGTGCCAGCAGTGAAGAGCGGGAGGGCCAGAATGAGCAGTTCTTC; CDR3aa: CASSEEREGQNEQFF
v_gene: TRBV27; d_gene: -; j_gene: TRBJ2-3; abundance: -; CDR3nt: TGTGCCAGTACCGGGAGCCTCACAGATACGCAGTATTTT; CDR3aa: CASTGSLTDTQYF
v_gene: TRBV5-1; d_gene: -; j_gene: TRBJ1-2; abundance: -; CDR3nt: TGCGCCAGCAGCTTGGAGGAGCCCCGCTATGGCTACACCTTC; CDR3aa: CASSLEEPRYGYTF
v_gene: TRBV5-4; d_gene: -; j_gene: TRBJ2-2; abundance: -; CDR3nt: TGTGCCAGCAGCTTGTTTAGCGGAGCGAACACCGGGGAGCTGTTTTTT; CDR3aa: CASSLFSGANTGELFF
v_gene: TRBV7-9; d_gene: -; j_gene: TRBJ2-7; abundance: -; CDR3nt: TGTGCCAGCAGCTCACCGGGACACCCCTACGAGCAGTACTTC; CDR3aa: CASSSPGHPYEQYF
v_gene: TRBV4-3; d_gene: TRBD2; j_gene: TRBJ2-1; abundance: -; CDR3nt: TGCGCCAGCAGCCAATTTTATAGCGGGAGGAATGAGCAGTTCTTC; CDR3aa: CASSQFYSGRNEQFF
v_gene: TRBV7-9; d_gene: TRBD1; j_gene: TRBJ1-2; abundance: once; CDR3nt: TGTGCCAGCAGCGCGAGGACAGGTGGCTACACCTTC; CDR3aa: CASSARTGGYTF